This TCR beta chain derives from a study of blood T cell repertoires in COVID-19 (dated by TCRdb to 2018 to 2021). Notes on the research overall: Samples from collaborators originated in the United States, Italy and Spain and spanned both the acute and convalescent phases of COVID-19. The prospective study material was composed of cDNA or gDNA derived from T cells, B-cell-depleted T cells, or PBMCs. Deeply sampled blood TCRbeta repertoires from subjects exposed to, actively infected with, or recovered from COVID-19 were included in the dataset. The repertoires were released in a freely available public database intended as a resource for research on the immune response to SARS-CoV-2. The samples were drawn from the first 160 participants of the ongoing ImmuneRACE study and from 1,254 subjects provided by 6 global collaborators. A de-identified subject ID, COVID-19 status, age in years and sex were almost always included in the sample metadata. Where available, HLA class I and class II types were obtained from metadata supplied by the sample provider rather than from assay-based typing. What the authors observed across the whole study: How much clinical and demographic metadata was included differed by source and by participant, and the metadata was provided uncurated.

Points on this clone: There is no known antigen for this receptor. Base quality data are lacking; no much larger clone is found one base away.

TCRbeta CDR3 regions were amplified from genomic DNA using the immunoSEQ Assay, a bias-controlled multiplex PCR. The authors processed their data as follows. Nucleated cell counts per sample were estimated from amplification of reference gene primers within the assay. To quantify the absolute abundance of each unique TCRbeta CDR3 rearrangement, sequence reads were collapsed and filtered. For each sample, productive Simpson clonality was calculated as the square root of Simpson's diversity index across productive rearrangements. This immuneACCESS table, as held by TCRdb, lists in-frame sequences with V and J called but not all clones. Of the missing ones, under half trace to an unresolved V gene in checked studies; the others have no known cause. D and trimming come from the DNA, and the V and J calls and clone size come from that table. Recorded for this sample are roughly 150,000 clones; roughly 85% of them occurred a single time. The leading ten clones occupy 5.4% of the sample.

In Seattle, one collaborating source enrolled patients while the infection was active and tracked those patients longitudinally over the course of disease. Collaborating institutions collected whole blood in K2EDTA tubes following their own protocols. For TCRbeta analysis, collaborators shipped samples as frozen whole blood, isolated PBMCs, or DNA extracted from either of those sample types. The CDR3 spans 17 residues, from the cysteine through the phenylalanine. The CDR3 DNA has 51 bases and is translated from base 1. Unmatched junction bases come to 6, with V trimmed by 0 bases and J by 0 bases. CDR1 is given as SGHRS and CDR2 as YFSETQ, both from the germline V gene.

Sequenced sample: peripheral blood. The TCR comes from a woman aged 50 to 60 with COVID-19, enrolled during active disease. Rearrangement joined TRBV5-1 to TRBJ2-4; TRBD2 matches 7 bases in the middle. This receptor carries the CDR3 CASSLGEAGIAKNIQYF. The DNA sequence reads TGCGCCAGCAGCTTGGGGGAAGCGGGGATAGCCAAAAACATTCAGTACTTC.